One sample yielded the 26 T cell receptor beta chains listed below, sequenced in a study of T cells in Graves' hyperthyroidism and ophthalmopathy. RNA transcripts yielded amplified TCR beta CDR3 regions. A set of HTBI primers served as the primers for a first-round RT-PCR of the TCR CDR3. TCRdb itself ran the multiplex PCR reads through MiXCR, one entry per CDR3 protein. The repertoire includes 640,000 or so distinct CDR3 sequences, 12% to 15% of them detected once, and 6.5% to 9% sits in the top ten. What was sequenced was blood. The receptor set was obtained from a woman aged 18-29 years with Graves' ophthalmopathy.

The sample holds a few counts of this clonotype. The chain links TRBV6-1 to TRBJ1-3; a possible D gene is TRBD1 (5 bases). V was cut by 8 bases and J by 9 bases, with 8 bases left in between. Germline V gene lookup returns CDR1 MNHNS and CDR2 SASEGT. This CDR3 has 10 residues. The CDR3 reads CASLGGTIYF. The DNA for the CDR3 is TGTGCCAGCTTGGGGGGCACCATATATTTT.

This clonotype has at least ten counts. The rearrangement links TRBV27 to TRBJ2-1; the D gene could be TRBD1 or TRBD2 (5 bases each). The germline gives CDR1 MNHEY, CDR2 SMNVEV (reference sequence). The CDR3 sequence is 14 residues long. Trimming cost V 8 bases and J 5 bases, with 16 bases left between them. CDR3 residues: CASWTGRYHNEQFF. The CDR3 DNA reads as TGTGCCAGCTGGACGGGGCGGTACCACAATGAGCAGTTCTTC.

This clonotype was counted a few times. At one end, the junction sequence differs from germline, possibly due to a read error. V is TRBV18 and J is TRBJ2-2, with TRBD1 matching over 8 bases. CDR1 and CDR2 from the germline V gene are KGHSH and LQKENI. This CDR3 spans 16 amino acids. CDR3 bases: TGTGCCAGCTCGCCACCGGGACAGGCCCTCACCGGGGAGCTGTTTTTT. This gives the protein CASSPPGQALTGELFF.

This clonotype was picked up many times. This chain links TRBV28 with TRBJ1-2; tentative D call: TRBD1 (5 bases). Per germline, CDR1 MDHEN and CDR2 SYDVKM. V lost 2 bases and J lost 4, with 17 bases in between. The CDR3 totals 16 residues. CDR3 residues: CASSLGGGVRRYGYTF. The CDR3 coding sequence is TGTGCCAGCAGTTTAGGGGGGGGAGTCAGGCGCTATGGCTACACCTTC.

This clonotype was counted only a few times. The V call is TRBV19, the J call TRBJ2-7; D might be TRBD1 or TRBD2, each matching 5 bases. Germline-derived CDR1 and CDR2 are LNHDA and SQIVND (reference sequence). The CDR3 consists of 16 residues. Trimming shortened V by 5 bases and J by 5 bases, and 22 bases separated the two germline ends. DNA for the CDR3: TGTGCCAGTAGTGGGTCCTTGGGGACCTTAGCGAACGAGCAGTACTTC. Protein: CASSGSLGTLANEQYF.

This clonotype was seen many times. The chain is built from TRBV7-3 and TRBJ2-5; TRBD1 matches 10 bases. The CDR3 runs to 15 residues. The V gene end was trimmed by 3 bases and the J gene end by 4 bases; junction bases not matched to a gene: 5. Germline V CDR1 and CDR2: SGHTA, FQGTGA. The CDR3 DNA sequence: TGTGCCAGCAGCTTTCGCCGGACAGGGGGAGAGACCCAGTACTTC. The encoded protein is CASSFRRTGGETQYF.

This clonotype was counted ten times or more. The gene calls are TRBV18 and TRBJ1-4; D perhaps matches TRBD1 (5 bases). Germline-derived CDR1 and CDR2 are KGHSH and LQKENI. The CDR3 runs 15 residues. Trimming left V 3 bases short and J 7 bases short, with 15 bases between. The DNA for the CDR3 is TGTGCCAGCTCACCGGGGACCCAAAGGGGTGAAAAACTGTTTTTT. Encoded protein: CASSPGTQRGEKLFF.

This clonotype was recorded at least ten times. Here the CDR3 reads CAGGGNYGYTF. The DNA for the CDR3 is TGTGCCGGAGGGGGTAACTATGGCTACACCTTC. The chain couples TRBV10-3 to TRBJ1-2, with D perhaps TRBD1 (6 bases). Germline V gives CDR1 ENHRY, CDR2 SYGVKD. This CDR3 region has 11 residues. Trimming removed 11 bases at V and 1 base at J, with 8 bases between.

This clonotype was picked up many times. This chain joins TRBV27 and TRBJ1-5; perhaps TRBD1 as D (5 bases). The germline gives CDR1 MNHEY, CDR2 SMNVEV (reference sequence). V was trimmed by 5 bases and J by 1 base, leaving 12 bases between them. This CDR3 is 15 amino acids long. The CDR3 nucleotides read TGTGCCAGCAGTCCTCGGCACAGGAGCAATCAGCCCCAGCATTTT. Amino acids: CASSPRHRSNQPQHF.

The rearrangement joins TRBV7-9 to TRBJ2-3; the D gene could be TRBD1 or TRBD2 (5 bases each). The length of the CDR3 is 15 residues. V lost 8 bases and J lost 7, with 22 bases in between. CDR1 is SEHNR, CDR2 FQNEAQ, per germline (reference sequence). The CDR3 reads CASRNPGAAVNTQYF. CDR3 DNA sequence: TGTGCCAGCCGGAACCCCGGGGCTGCGGTCAATACGCAGTATTTT.

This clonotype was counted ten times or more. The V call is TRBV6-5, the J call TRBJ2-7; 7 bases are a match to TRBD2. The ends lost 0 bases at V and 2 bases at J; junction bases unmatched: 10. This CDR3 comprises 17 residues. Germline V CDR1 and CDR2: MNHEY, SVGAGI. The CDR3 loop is CASSYSAASGTTYEQYF. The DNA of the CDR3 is TGTGCCAGCAGTTACTCCGCCGCTAGCGGAACAACCTACGAGCAGTACTTC.

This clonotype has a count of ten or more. In nucleotides, the CDR3 is TGCGCCAGCAGGGTCAGAGAAGATCAGCCCCAGCATTTT. Translation gives CASRVREDQPQHF. The chain carries TRBV5-1 and TRBJ1-5; D is uncertain. Germline CDR1 reads SGHRS; CDR2 reads YFSETQ. Trimming took 5 bases from V and 5 from J, leaving 11 bases between them. The length of the CDR3 is 13 residues.

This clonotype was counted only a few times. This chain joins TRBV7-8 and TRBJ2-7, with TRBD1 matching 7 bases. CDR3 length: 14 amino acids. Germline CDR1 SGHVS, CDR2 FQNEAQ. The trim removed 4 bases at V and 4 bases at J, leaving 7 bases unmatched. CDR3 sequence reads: CASSSDRVVYEQYF. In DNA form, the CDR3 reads TGTGCCAGCAGCTCAGACAGGGTTGTGTACGAGCAGTACTTC.

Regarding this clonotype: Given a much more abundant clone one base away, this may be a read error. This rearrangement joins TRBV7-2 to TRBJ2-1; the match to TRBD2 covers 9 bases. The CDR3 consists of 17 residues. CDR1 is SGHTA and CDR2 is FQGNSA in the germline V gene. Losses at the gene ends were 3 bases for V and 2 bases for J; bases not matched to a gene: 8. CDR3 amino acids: CASSLGAGGLPYNEQFF. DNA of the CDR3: TGTGCCAGCAGCTTGGGGGCGGGAGGGTTGCCCTACAATGAGCAGTTCTTC.

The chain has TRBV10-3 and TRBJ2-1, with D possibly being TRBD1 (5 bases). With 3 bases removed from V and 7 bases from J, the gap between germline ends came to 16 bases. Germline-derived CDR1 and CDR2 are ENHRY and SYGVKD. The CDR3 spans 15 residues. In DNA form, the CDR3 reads TGTGCCATCAGTGATCAGGGTAGGGAAGTGAATGAGCAGTTCTTC. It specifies CAISDQGREVNEQFF.

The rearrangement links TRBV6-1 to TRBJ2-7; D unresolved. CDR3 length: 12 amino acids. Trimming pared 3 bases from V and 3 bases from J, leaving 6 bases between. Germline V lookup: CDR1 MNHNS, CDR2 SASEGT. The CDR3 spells CASSDTNYEQYF. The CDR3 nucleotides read TGTGCCAGCAGTGACACAAACTACGAGCAGTACTTC.

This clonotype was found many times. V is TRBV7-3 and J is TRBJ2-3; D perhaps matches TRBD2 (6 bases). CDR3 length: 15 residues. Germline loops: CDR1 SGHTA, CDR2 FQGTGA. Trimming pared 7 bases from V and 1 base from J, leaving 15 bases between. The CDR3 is CASTPTGTRTDTQYF. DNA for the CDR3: TGTGCCAGCACCCCAACCGGGACTCGCACAGATACGCAGTATTTT.

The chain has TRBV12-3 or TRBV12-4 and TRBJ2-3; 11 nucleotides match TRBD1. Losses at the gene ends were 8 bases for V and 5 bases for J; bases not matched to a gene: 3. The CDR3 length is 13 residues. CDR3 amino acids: CASRDRGGDTQYF. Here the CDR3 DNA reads TGTGCCAGCCGGGACAGGGGGGGAGATACGCAGTATTTT.

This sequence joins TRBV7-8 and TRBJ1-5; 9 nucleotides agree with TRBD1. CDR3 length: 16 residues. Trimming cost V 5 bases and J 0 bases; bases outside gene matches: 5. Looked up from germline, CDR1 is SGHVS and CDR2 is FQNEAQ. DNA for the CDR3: TGTGCCAGCAGCGACCGGGACAGGGATAGCAATCAGCCCCAGCATTTT. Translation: CASSDRDRDSNQPQHF.

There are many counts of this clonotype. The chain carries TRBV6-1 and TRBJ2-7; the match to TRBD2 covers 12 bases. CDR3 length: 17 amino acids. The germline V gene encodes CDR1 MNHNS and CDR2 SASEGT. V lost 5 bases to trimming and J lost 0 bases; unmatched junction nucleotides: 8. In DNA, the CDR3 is TGTGCCAGCAGTTCTCGGACTAGCGGGGCTAGCTCCTACGAGCAGTACTTC. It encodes CASSSRTSGASSYEQYF.

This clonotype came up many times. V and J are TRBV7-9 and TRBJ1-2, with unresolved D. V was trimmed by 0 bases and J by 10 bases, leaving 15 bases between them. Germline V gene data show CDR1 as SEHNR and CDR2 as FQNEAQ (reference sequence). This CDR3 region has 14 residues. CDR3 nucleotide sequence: TGTGCCAGCAGCTTAGCGCCGGTCTCCCGGGACTACACCTTC. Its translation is CASSLAPVSRDYTF.

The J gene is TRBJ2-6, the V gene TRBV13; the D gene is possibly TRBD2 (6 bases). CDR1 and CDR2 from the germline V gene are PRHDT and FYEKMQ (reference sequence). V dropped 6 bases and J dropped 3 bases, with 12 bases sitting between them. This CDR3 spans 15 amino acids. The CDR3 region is CASSLLASGANVLTF. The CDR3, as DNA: TGTGCCAGCAGTCTGCTAGCGAGTGGGGCCAACGTCCTGACTTTC.

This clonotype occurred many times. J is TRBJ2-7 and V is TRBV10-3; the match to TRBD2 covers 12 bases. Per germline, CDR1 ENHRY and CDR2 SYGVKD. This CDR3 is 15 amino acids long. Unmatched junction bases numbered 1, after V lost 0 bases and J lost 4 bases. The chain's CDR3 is CAISESTSGRYEQYF. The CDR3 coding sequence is TGTGCCATCAGTGAGTCGACTAGCGGGAGATACGAGCAGTACTTC.

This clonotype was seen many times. The CDR3 is CASSLPGRRGDEQYF. The CDR3 nucleotides read TGTGCCAGCAGCTTACCCGGGAGGAGGGGCGACGAGCAGTACTTC. The chain recombines TRBV7-9 with TRBJ2-7, with 7 bases matching TRBD2. This CDR3 spans 15 amino acids. The V segment lost 2 bases and the J segment 5 bases; nucleotides outside the gene matches: 9. Germline CDR1 reads SEHNR; CDR2 reads FQNEAQ (reference sequence). The complete variable domain, with remaining parts taken from reference TRBV7-9 and TRBJ2-7, reads DTGVSQNPRHKITKRGQNVTFRCDPISEHNRLYWYRQTLGQGPEFLTYFQNEAQLEKSRLLSDRFSAERPKGSFSTLEIQRTEQGDSAMYLCASSLPGRRGDEQYFGPGTRLTVT.

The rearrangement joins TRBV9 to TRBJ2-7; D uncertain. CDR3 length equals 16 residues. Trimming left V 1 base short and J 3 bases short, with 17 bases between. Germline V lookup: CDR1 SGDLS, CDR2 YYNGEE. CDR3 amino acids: CASSVTTNPEVYEQYF. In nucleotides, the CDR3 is TGTGCCAGCAGCGTAACTACGAATCCCGAGGTCTACGAGCAGTACTTC.

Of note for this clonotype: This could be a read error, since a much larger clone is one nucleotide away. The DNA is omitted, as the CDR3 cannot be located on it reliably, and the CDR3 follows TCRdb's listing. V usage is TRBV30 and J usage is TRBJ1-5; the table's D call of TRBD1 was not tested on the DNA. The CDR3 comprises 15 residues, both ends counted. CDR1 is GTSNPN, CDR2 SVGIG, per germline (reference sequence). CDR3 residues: CAWSVFGQGNQPRHF.